These 11 T cell receptor beta chains came from one sample sequenced in a study of blood T cell repertoires in COVID-19. The repertoire was sequenced with immunoSEQ multiplex PCR; TCRdb's copy has only in-frame clones and lacks some. The table includes 75,000 to 95,000 clones, 80% to 85% detected once. Specimen: peripheral blood. All receptors come from a man between 60 and 70 years old with acute or convalescent COVID-19.

This chain links TRBV12-3 or TRBV12-4 with TRBJ1-1, with D maybe TRBD1 (6 bases). This CDR3 comprises 13 residues. With 2 bases removed from V and 8 bases from J, the gap between germline ends came to 12 bases. This CDR3 is CASSLYGGLEAFF. CDR3 bases: TGTGCCAGCAGTTTATACGGGGGGCTCGAAGCTTTCTTT.

This sequence joins TRBV28 and TRBJ1-1, with 11 bases fitting TRBD1. The CDR3 spans 14 residues. In germline, CDR1 is MDHEN, CDR2 SYDVKM. Trimming cost V 7 bases and J 7 bases; bases outside gene matches: 8. The CDR3 region is CASNKDRGQIEAFF. Written as DNA, the CDR3 is TGTGCCAGCAATAAGGACAGGGGGCAGATTGAAGCTTTCTTT.

The chain combines TRBV4-3 with TRBJ1-2; D unresolved. Germline V gene lookup returns CDR1 LGHNA and CDR2 YSLEER. V was pared by 0 bases and J by 4 bases, with 12 bases between. The CDR3 length is 15 residues. CDR3 in amino acids: CASSQETTSLYGYTF. CDR3 in DNA: TGCGCCAGCAGCCAAGAAACCACAAGTCTCTATGGCTACACCTTC.

The rearrangement uses TRBV18 and TRBJ2-7, with TRBD1 identical over 9 bases. The trim removed 2 bases at V and 5 bases at J, leaving 4 bases unmatched. The V gene's germline CDR1 is KGHSH and CDR2 LQKENI. The CDR3 sequence is 14 residues long. The CDR3 spells CASSPSQGANEQYF. The CDR3 DNA reads as TGTGCCAGCTCACCATCACAGGGGGCGAACGAGCAGTACTTC. The full variable domain, rest sourced from reference TRBV18 and TRBJ2-7, is NAGVMQNPRHLVRRRGQEARLRCSPMKGHSHVYWYRQLPEEGLKFMVYLQKENIIDESGMPKERFSAEFPKEGPSILRIQQVVRGDSAAYFCASSPSQGANEQYFGPGTRLTVT.

The rearrangement links TRBV20-1 to TRBJ1-2; TRBD1 is a possible D gene (5 bases). The CDR3 totals 13 residues. The germline CDR1 and CDR2 sequences are DFQATT and SNEGSKA (reference sequence). V shed 5 bases and J shed 5 bases, with 15 bases lying between them. The CDR3 reads CSAGDSPGYGYTF. The CDR3 nucleotides read TGCAGTGCTGGTGACAGCCCGGGATATGGCTACACCTTC.

This clone was counted a few times. The chain recombines TRBV19 with TRBJ1-5; unclear D gene. This CDR3 has 15 residues. Germline CDR1 is LNHDA and CDR2 is SQIVND (reference sequence). V was trimmed by 4 bases and J by 11 bases, leaving 21 bases between them. CDR3 sequence reads: CASSTTRDRAEAQHF. Here the CDR3 DNA reads TGTGCCAGTAGTACCACGAGGGATAGGGCAGAAGCCCAGCATTTT. The full variable domain, its missing parts supplied by reference TRBV19 and TRBJ1-5, is DGGITQSPKYLFRKEGQNVTLSCEQNLNHDAMYWYRQDPGQGLRLIYYSQIVNDFQKGDIAEGYSVSREKKESFPLTVTSAQKNPTAFYLCASSTTRDRAEAQHFGDGTRLSIL.

This clone was counted between two and nine times. The DNA for the CDR3 is TGTGCCAGCAGCCCCAGTAGTGGGGCCACCTACGAGCAGTACTTC. Translation: CASSPSSGATYEQYF. The V and J genes are TRBV7-3 and TRBJ2-7, with a weak D call TRBD1 (5 bases). Trimming removed 5 bases from V and 2 bases from J, with 16 bases in between. The CDR3 is 15 amino acids. The germline gives CDR1 SGHTA, CDR2 FQGTGA. The full variable domain, with the rest looked up from reference TRBV7-3 and TRBJ2-7, is GAGVSQTPSNKVTEKGKYVELRCDPISGHTALYWYRQSLGQGPEFLIYFQGTGAADDSGLPNDRFFAVRPEGSVSTLKIQRTERGDSAVYLCASSPSSGATYEQYFGPGTRLTVT.

This chain links TRBV19 with TRBJ2-5; 9 bases are a match to TRBD1. The CDR3 has 15 amino acids. Trimming removed 5 bases from V and 4 bases from J; junction bases left unmatched: 8. Germline V lookup: CDR1 LNHDA, CDR2 SQIVND (reference sequence). The DNA for the CDR3 is TGTGCCAGTAGTGGGGGGTCGACAGGGGGAGAGACCCAGTACTTC. Encoded protein: CASSGGSTGGETQYF. The entire variable domain, with the rest obtained from reference TRBV19 and TRBJ2-5, is as follows: DGGITQSPKYLFRKEGQNVTLSCEQNLNHDAMYWYRQDPGQGLRLIYYSQIVNDFQKGDIAEGYSVSREKKESFPLTVTSAQKNPTAFYLCASSGGSTGGETQYFGPGTRLLVL.

This chain uses TRBV7-2 with TRBJ2-7, with unresolved D. Germline V gives CDR1 SGHTA, CDR2 FQGNSA. Trimming left V 6 bases short and J 4 bases short, with 13 bases between. The CDR3 length is 13 residues. Written as DNA, the CDR3 is TGTGCCAGCAGGGCCTTCGCGGATTACGAGCAGTACTTC. Translated, it gives CASRAFADYEQYF.

V usage is TRBV12-5 and J usage is TRBJ1-2; D is unresolved. The germline gives CDR1 LGHNT, CDR2 FRNRAP. The length of the CDR3 is 13 residues. With 2 bases removed from V and 5 bases from J, the gap between germline ends came to 9 bases. CDR3 DNA sequence: TGTGCTAGTGGTTTGCTCGAGACATATGGCTACACCTTC. This translates into CASGLLETYGYTF.

This clone has only a few counts. The J gene is TRBJ1-2, the V gene TRBV29-1; D remains unclear. Germline V gene data show CDR1 as SQVTM and CDR2 as ANQGSEA. The CDR3 totals 11 residues. Trimming cost V 5 bases and J 3 bases, with 7 bases left between them. DNA of the CDR3: TGCAGCGTTTTCCGGGACTATGGCTACACCTTC. It encodes CSVFRDYGYTF. The whole variable domain, remainder taken from reference TRBV29-1 and TRBJ1-2, is SAVISQKPSRDICQRGTSLTIQCQVDSQVTMMFWYRQQPGQSLTLIATANQGSEATYESGFVIDKFPISRPNLTFSTLTVSNMSPEDSSIYLCSVFRDYGYTFGSGTRLTVV.